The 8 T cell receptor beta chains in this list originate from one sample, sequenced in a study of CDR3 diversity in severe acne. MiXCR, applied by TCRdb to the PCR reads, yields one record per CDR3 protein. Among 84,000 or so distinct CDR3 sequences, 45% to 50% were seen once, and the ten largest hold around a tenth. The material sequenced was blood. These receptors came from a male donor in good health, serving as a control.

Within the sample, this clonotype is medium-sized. For the CDR3, the DNA is TGTGCCAGCAGTGGGGGGACTAGCGAGGCCACAGATACGCAGTATTTT. Protein product: CASSGGTSEATDTQYF. The genes are TRBV6-4 and TRBJ2-3; 10 nucleotides line up with TRBD2. V lost 4 bases, J lost 2 bases, and 6 bases stayed unmatched. This CDR3 is built from 16 residues. CDR1 is MRHNA and CDR2 is SNTAGT in the germline V gene.

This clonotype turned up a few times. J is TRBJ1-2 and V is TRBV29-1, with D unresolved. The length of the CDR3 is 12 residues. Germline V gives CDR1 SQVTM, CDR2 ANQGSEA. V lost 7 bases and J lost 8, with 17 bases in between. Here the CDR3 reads CSGRVDGRGYTF. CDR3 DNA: TGCAGCGGACGAGTGGACGGACGGGGCTACACCTTC.

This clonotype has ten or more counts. The CDR3 sequence: CASSLNLEQYF. In DNA form, the CDR3 reads TGTGCCAGCAGCTTAAATCTCGAGCAGTACTTC. V is TRBV11-2 and J is TRBJ2-7; D not certain. The V gene's germline CDR1 is SGHAT and CDR2 FQNNGV. This CDR3 has 11 residues. V was pared by 2 bases and J by 6 bases, with 5 bases between.

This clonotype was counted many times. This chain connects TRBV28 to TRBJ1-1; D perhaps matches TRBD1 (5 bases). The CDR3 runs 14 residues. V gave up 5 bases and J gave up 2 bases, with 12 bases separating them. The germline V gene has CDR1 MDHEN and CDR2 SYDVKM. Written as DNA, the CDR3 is TGTGCCAGCAGTCTCAGGGTCGGAAACACTGAAGCTTTCTTT. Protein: CASSLRVGNTEAFF.

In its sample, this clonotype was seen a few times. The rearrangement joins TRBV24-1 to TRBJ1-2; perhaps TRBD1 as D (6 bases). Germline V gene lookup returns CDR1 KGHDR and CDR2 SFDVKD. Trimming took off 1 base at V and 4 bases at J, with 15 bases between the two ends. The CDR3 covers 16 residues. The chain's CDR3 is CATSDFAGEGLYGYTF. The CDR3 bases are TGTGCCACCAGTGATTTTGCAGGGGAAGGCCTCTATGGCTACACCTTC.

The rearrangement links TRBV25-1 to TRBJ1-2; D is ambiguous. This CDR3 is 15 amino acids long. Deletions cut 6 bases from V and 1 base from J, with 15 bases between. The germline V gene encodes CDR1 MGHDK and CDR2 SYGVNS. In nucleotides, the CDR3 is TGTGCCAGCAGGGTGTTATTACGAATTAACTATGGCTACACCTTC. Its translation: CASRVLLRINYGYTF.

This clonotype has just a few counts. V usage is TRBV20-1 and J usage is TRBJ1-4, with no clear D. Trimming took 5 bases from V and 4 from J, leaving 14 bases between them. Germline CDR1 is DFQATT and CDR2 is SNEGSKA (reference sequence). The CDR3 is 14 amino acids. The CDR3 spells CSAGKTGDNEKLFF. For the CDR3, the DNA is TGCAGTGCTGGGAAGACCGGGGATAATGAAAAACTGTTTTTT.

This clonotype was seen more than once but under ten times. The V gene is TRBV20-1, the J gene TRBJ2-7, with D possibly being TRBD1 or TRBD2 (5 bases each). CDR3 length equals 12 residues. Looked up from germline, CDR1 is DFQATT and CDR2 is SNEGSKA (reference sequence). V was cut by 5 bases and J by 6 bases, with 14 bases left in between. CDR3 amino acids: CSAVGTSIEQYF. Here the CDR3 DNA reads TGCAGTGCTGTGGGGACCTCTATCGAGCAGTACTTC.